Detailed here is one TCR beta chain. Its target is unknown. Molecules of cDNA were individually given unique molecular identifiers that were attached to them. One entry per CDR3 protein, called by TCRdb with MiXCR from the 5' RACE reads. The table has about 67,000 distinct CDR3 sequences, 10% seen once. CDR1 and CDR2 from the germline V gene are SGHTA and FQGNSA. The ends lost 4 bases at V and 6 bases at J; junction bases unmatched: 6. This CDR3 spans 14 amino acids. The data were taken from a study of early T cells in non-severe SARS-CoV-2 infection. About the study: Chains stayed unpaired after sequencing of bulk RNA from unsorted whole blood. Study observations and caveats: Anti-spike CD8 responses were favored by VDJdb matching, which missed private and CD4 specificities.

The sequence was collected from an adult who was a healthcare worker with PCR-confirmed SARS-CoV-2 infection or an uninfected control (not recorded which). V is TRBV7-2 and J is TRBJ2-7; TRBD2 matches at 10 bases. The sample here was whole blood, taken at baseline. The CDR3 region is CASSSASGSGEQYF. In DNA form, the CDR3 reads TGTGCCAGCAGCTCCGCTAGCGGGAGCGGCGAGCAGTACTTC.